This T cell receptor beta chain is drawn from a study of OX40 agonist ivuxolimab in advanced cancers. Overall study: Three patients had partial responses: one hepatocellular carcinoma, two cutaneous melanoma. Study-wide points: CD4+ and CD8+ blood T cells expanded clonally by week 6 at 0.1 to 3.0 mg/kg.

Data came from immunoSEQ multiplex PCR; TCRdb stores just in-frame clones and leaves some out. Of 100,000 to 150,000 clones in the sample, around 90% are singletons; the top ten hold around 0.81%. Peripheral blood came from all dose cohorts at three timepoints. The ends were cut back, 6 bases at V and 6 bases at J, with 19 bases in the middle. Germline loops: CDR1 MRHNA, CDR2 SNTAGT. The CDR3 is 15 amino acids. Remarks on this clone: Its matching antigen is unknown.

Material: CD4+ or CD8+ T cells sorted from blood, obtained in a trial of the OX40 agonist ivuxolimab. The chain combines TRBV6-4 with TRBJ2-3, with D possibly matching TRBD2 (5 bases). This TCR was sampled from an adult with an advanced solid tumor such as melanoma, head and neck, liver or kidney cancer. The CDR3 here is CASSPGLVRIDTQYF. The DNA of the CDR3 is TGTGCCAGCAGCCCCGGACTGGTGCGAATTGATACGCAGTATTTT.